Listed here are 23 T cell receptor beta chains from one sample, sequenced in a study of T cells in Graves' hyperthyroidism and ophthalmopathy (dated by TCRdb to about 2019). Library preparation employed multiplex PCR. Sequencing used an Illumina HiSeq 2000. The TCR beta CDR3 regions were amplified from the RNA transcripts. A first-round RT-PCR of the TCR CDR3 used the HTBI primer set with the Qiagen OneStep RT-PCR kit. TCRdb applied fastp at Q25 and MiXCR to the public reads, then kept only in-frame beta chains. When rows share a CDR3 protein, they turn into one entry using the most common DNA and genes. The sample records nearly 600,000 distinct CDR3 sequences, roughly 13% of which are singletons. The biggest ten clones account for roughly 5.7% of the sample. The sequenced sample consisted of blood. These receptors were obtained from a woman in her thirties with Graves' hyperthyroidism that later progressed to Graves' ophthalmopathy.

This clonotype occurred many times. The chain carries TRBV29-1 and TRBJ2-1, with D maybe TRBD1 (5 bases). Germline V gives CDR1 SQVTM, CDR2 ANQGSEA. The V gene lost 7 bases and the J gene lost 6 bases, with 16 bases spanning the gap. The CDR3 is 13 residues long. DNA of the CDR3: TGCAGCGGCCGACAGAGTGGTTTCAATGAGCAGTTCTTC. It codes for CSGRQSGFNEQFF.

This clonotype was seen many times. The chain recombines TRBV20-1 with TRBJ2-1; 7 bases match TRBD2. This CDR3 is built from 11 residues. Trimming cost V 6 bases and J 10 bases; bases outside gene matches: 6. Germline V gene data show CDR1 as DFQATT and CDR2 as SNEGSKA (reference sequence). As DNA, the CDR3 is TGCAGTGCACAGCTAGCGGCCGAGCAGTTCTTC. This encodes CSAQLAAEQFF.

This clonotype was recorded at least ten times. CDR3 sequence (DNA): TGTGCCAGCAGCCTTGCATTGGGGAAGACCCAGTACTTC. It codes for CASSLALGKTQYF. The gene calls are TRBV28 and TRBJ2-5; D is unresolved. Germline loops: CDR1 MDHEN, CDR2 SYDVKM. The V gene lost 6 bases and the J gene lost 6 bases, with 14 bases spanning the gap. This CDR3 is 13 amino acids long.

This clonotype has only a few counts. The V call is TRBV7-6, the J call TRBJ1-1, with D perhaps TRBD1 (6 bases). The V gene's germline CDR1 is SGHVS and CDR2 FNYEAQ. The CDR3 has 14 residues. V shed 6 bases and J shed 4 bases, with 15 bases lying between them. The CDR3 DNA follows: TGTGCCAGCAGAGCAGCTACAGGGCCCACTGAAGCTTTCTTT. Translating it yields CASRAATGPTEAFF.

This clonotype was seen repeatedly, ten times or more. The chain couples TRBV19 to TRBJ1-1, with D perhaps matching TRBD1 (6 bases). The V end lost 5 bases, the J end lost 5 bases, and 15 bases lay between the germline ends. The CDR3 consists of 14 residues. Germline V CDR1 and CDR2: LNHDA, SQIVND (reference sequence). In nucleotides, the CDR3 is TGTGCCAGTAGTCGCGACGGACAGAGGACTGAAGCTTTCTTT. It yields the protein CASSRDGQRTEAFF.

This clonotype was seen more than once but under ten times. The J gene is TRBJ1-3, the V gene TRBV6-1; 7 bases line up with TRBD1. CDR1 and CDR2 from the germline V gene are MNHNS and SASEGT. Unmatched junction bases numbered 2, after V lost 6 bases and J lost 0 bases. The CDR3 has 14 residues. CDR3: CASRAGGSGNTIYF. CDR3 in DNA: TGTGCCAGCAGAGCAGGGGGCTCTGGAAACACCATATATTTT.

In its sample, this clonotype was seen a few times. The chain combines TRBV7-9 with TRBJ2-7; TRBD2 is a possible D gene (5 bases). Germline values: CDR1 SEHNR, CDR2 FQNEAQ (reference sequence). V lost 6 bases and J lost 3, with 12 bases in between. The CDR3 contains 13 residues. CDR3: CASSSQRSYEQYF. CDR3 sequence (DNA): TGTGCCAGCAGTTCTCAGCGGAGCTACGAGCAGTACTTC.

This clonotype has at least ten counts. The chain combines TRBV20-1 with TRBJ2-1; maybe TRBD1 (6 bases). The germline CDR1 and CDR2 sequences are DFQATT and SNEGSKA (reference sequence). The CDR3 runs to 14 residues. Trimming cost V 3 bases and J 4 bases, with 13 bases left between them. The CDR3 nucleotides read TGCAGTGCTAGCCGCCAGGGGCTTTACAATGAGCAGTTCTTC. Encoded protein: CSASRQGLYNEQFF.

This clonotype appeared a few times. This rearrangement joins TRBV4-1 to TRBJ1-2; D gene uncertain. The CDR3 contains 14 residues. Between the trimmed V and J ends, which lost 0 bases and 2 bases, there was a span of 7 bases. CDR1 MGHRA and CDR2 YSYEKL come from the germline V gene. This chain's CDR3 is CASSQDRSNYGYTF. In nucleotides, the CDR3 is TGCGCCAGCAGCCAAGATCGATCAAACTATGGCTACACCTTC.

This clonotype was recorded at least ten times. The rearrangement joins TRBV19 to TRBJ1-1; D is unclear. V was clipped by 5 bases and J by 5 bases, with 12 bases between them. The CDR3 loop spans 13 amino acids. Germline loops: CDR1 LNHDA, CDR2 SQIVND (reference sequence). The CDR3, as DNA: TGTGCCAGTAGTCGGGCGGGAATTACTGAAGCTTTCTTT. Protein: CASSRAGITEAFF.

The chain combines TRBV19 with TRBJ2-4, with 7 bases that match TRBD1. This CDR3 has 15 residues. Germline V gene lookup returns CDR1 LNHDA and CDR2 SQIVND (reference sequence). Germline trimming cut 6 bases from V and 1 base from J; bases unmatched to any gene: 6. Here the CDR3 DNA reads TGTGCCAGTAGCCCTCCGGGACAGGCCAAAAACATTCAGTACTTC. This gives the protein CASSPPGQAKNIQYF. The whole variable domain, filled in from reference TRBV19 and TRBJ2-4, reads DGGITQSPKYLFRKEGQNVTLSCEQNLNHDAMYWYRQDPGQGLRLIYYSQIVNDFQKGDIAEGYSVSREKKESFPLTVTSAQKNPTAFYLCASSPPGQAKNIQYFGAGTRLSVL.

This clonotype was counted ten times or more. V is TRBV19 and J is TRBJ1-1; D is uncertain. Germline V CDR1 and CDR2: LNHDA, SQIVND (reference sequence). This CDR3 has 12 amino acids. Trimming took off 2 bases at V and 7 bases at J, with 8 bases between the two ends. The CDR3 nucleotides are TGTGCCAGTAGTATACCCGGGATTGAAGCTTTCTTT. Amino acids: CASSIPGIEAFF. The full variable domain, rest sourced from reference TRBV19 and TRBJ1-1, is DGGITQSPKYLFRKEGQNVTLSCEQNLNHDAMYWYRQDPGQGLRLIYYSQIVNDFQKGDIAEGYSVSREKKESFPLTVTSAQKNPTAFYLCASSIPGIEAFFGQGTRLTVV.

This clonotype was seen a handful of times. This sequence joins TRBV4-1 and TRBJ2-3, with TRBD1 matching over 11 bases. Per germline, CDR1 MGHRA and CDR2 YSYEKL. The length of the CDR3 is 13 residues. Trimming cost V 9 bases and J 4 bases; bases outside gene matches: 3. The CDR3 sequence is CARDRGLADTQYF. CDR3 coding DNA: TGCGCCAGGGACAGGGGGCTTGCAGATACGCAGTATTTT.

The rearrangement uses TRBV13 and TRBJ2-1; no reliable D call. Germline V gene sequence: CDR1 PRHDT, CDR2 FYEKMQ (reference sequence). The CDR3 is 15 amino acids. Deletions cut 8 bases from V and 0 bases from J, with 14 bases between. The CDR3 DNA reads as TGTGCCAGCGGGGAAAGGACCTTCTCCTACAATGAGCAGTTCTTC. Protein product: CASGERTFSYNEQFF.

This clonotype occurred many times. The DNA for the CDR3 is TGTGCCAGTAGTATAGAGGAAGGGGTTGGGCAGCCCCAGCATTTT. Amino acid sequence: CASSIEEGVGQPQHF. This sequence joins TRBV19 and TRBJ1-5; D may be TRBD1 (5 bases). CDR1 and CDR2 from the germline V gene are LNHDA and SQIVND (reference sequence). V was trimmed by 0 bases and J by 7 bases, leaving 13 bases between them. CDR3 length equals 15 residues.

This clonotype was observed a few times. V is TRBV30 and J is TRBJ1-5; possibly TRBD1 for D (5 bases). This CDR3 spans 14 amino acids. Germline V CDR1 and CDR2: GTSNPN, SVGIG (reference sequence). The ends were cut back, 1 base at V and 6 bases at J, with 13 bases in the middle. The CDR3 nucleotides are TGTGCCTGGAGTGGTTTCCAGGGTAGTCAGCCCCAGCATTTT. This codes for CAWSGFQGSQPQHF.

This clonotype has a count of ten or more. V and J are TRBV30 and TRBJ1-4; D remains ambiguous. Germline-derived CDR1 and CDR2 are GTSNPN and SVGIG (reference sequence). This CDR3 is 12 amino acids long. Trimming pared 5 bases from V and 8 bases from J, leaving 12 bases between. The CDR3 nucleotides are TGTGCCTGGCGGCCGGGGAAGGAAAAACTGTTTTTT. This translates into CAWRPGKEKLFF.

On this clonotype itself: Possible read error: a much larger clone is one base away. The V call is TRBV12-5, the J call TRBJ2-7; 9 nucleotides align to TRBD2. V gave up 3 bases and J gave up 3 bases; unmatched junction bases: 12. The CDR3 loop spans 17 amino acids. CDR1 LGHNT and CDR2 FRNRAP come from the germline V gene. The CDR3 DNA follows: TGTGCTAGTGGTTTTATTATCTGGCTAGCGGGAAGCTACGAGCAGTACTTC. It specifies CASGFIIWLAGSYEQYF.

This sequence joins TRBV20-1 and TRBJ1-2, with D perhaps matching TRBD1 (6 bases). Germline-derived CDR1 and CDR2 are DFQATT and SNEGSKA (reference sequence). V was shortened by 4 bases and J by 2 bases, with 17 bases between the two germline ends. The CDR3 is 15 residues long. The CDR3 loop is CSATAGGGPNYGYTF. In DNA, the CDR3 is TGCAGTGCTACAGCCGGGGGGGGGCCGAACTATGGCTACACCTTC.

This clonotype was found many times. The DNA for the CDR3 is TGTGCCAGCAACGGGGGACTAGCGGGATATCAAGAGACCCAGTACTTC. This encodes CASNGGLAGYQETQYF. The chain has TRBV2 and TRBJ2-5; TRBD2 aligns across 13 bases. Germline-derived CDR1 and CDR2 are SNHLY and FYNNEI. CDR3 length equals 16 residues. V was pared by 7 bases and J by 2 bases, with 7 bases of the junction left unmatched. The full variable domain, rest sourced from reference TRBV2 and TRBJ2-5, is EPEVTQTPSHQVTQMGQEVILRCVPISNHLYFYWYRQILGQKVEFLVSFYNNEISEKSEIFDDQFSVERPDGSNFTLKIRSTKLEDSAMYFCASNGGLAGYQETQYFGPGTRLLVL.

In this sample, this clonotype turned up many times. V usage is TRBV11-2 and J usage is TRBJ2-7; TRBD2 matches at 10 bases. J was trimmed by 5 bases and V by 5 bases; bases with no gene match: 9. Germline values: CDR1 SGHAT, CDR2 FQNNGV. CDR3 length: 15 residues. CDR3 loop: CASSTQSGRVDEQYF. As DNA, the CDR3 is TGTGCCAGCAGCACCCAAAGCGGGAGGGTTGACGAGCAGTACTTC.

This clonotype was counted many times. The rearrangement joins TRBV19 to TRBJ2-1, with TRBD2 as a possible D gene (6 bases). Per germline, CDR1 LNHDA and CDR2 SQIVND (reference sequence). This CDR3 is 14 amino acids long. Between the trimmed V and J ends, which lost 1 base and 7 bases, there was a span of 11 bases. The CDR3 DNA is TGTGCCAGTAGTATAGCGGGAGCGGCGAATGAGCAGTTCTTC. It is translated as CASSIAGAANEQFF.

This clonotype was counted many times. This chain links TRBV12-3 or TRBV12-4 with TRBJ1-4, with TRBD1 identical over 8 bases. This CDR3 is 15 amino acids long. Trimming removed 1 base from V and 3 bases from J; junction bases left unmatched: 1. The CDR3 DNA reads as TGTGCCAGCAGTTTAGAGGACAGGGCTAATGAAAAACTGTTTTTT. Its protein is CASSLEDRANEKLFF.